Below, 17 T cell receptor beta chains from the same sample are listed, as sequenced in a study of glioma-infiltrating T cells. The iRepertoire nested amplicon-rescue multiplex PCR amplified TCR alpha and beta CDR3s from RNA. TCRdb re-analysed the multiplex PCR reads in MiXCR, keeping a single row per CDR3 protein. The sample contains roughly 200,000 distinct CDR3 sequences, roughly 32% of which appear only once. Material for sequencing was glioma tissue, nonneoplastic brain tissue, or PBMCs (not recorded which). The receptors were gathered from a human donor with low-grade glioma or glioblastoma, undergoing nonglioma brain surgery, or in good health (not recorded which).

CDR3 bases: TGTGCCTGGGGGGACGCTCTAAGCGAGCAGTACTTC. Residues: CAWGDALSEQYF. The chain employs TRBV30 and TRBJ2-7; either TRBD1 or TRBD2 may supply D (5 bases each). This CDR3 is 12 amino acids long. Germline V gene sequence: CDR1 GTSNPN, CDR2 SVGIG (reference sequence). V was cut by 5 bases and J by 6 bases, with 14 bases left in between.

This clonotype was observed at least ten times. V and J are TRBV29-1 and TRBJ2-3, with 7 bases identical to TRBD1. Germline V gene lookup returns CDR1 SQVTM and CDR2 ANQGSEA. With V trimmed by 3 bases and J by 6 bases, 6 bases remained unmatched. This CDR3 contains 13 residues. The CDR3 nucleotides read TGCAGCGTTGATCCCCTACAGGGGGATACGCAGTATTTT. Translated, it gives CSVDPLQGDTQYF.

The table lists this clonotype with many counts. J is TRBJ2-7 and V is TRBV18, with TRBD2 identical over 10 bases. The CDR3 length is 17 residues. Trimming removed 2 bases from V and 3 bases from J; junction bases left unmatched: 10. Germline V gene sequence: CDR1 KGHSH, CDR2 LQKENI. CDR3 coding DNA: TGTGCCAGCTCACCATGGAGGGGGCTAGCGGGAGACTACGAGCAGTACTTC. Its translation: CASSPWRGLAGDYEQYF. The variable domain in full, with the rest retrieved from reference TRBV18 and TRBJ2-7, is NAGVMQNPRHLVRRRGQEARLRCSPMKGHSHVYWYRQLPEEGLKFMVYLQKENIIDESGMPKERFSAEFPKEGPSILRIQQVVRGDSAAYFCASSPWRGLAGDYEQYFGPGTRLTVT.

A note on this clonotype: This sequence may be a read error, since a much larger clone differs from it by one base. This sequence joins TRBV7-9 and TRBJ2-3, with D perhaps TRBD1 (9 bases). CDR1 is SEHNR, CDR2 FQNEAQ, per germline (reference sequence). This CDR3 region has 15 residues. V gave up 4 bases and J gave up 5 bases, with 16 bases separating them. The CDR3 region is CASSYVAGQGDTQYF. The CDR3 coding sequence is TGTGCCAGCAGCTACGTAGCGGGACAGGGAGATACGCAGTATTTT.

This clonotype has a count of ten or more. The chain recombines TRBV28 with TRBJ2-2, with 8 bases fitting TRBD1. The trim removed 5 bases at V and 5 bases at J, leaving 16 bases unmatched. CDR1 and CDR2 from the germline V gene are MDHEN and SYDVKM. This CDR3 has 18 amino acids. The CDR3 here is CASSPVGQVNWYTGELFF. The DNA of the CDR3 is TGTGCCAGCAGTCCCGTGGGACAGGTTAATTGGTATACCGGGGAGCTGTTTTTT.

As regards this clonotype: A much larger clone lies one base from this, so it may be a read error. V is TRBV29-1 and J is TRBJ2-3; D not certain. The CDR3 consists of 13 residues. Looked up from germline, CDR1 is SQVTM and CDR2 is ANQGSEA. V was pared by 5 bases and J by 3 bases, with 12 bases between. CDR3 sequence (DNA): TGCAGCGTTTTCGGCCAGTTGACAGATACGCAGTATTTT. Residues: CSVFGQLTDTQYF.

In this sample, this clonotype turned up many times. The chain employs TRBV7-2 and TRBJ1-1, with D possibly being TRBD1 (6 bases). The CDR3 spans 14 residues. Trimming shortened V by 6 bases and J by 2 bases, and 13 bases separated the two germline ends. CDR1 is SGHTA, CDR2 FQGNSA, per germline. The CDR3 bases are TGTGCCAGCAGAAGAGGACAGAGTAACACTGAAGCTTTCTTT. This encodes CASRRGQSNTEAFF.

At least ten counts were recorded for this clonotype. The J gene is TRBJ1-5, the V gene TRBV25-1; D call uncertain. The CDR3 sequence is 13 residues long. Germline V CDR1 and CDR2: MGHDK, SYGVNS. The V end was cut by 0 bases, the J end by 2 bases, with 2 bases between. DNA of the CDR3: TGTGCCAGCAGTGAATACGGCAATCAGCCCCAGCATTTT. As protein: CASSEYGNQPQHF.

The sample holds a few counts of this clonotype. The chain carries TRBV30 and TRBJ1-1, with 7 bases identical to TRBD1. The CDR3 extends over 12 amino acids. Trimming cost V 7 bases and J 1 base; bases outside gene matches: 3. Germline lookup yields CDR1 GTSNPN and CDR2 SVGIG (reference sequence). This CDR3 reads CALRQGNTEAFF. The CDR3 DNA follows: TGTGCCTTAAGACAGGGGAACACTGAAGCTTTCTTT.

This rearrangement joins TRBV7-9 to TRBJ2-5; D not certain. V was pared by 1 base and J by 1 base, with 16 bases between. This CDR3 region has 17 residues. CDR1 and CDR2 from the germline V gene are SEHNR and FQNEAQ (reference sequence). The CDR3 spells CASSLVGNWQVQETQYF. The CDR3 bases are TGTGCCAGCAGCTTAGTGGGGAACTGGCAAGTCCAAGAGACCCAGTACTTC. Full variable domain (remainder filled in from reference TRBV7-9 and TRBJ2-5): DTGVSQNPRHKITKRGQNVTFRCDPISEHNRLYWYRQTLGQGPEFLTYFQNEAQLEKSRLLSDRFSAERPKGSFSTLEIQRTEQGDSAMYLCASSLVGNWQVQETQYFGPGTRLLVL.

The rearrangement joins TRBV7-9 to TRBJ2-1; 7 bases align to TRBD2. The V gene's germline CDR1 is SEHNR and CDR2 FQNEAQ (reference sequence). The CDR3 consists of 15 residues. After removal of 1 base from V and 9 bases from J, the junction contained 9 bases not matched to a gene. The CDR3 protein is CASSLVGREWIEQFF. As DNA, the CDR3 is TGTGCCAGCAGCTTAGTCGGGCGGGAGTGGATTGAGCAGTTCTTC.

Concerning this clonotype: This may be a read error: a much more frequent sequence differs by one nucleotide. The rearrangement joins TRBV14 to TRBJ1-3; 7 nucleotides line up with TRBD1. Germline loops: CDR1 SGHDN, CDR2 FVKESK. The CDR3 consists of 14 residues. Trimming took 7 bases from V and 3 from J; bases not matched to a gene: 6. In nucleotides, the CDR3 is TGTGCCAGCACCGAGGGGGCGCGTGGAAACACCATATATTTT. Its translation: CASTEGARGNTIYF.

This clonotype was detected ten times or more. The rearrangement uses TRBV20-1 and TRBJ1-5; D remains unclear. V dropped 5 bases and J dropped 2 bases, with 13 bases sitting between them. CDR3 length: 14 amino acids. Germline CDR1 DFQATT, CDR2 SNEGSKA (reference sequence). The CDR3 DNA is TGCAGTGCTTCGACCGTTCAGGGCAATCAGCCCCAGCATTTT. Protein product: CSASTVQGNQPQHF.

This clonotype was detected ten times or more. This chain joins TRBV7-9 and TRBJ2-1; perhaps TRBD2 as D (5 bases). V lost 1 base and J 13 bases, leaving 11 bases between the germline ends. From germline, CDR1 is SEHNR and CDR2 FQNEAQ (reference sequence). The CDR3 runs to 12 residues. CDR3 nucleotide sequence: TGTGCCAGCAGCTTAGTCGACTATGGACAGTTCTTC. Translation gives CASSLVDYGQFF.

The V gene is TRBV4-3, the J gene TRBJ2-3, with D possibly TRBD2 on 5 matching bases. The CDR3 spans 17 residues. V shed 1 base and J shed 2 bases, with 16 bases lying between them. CDR1 LGHNA and CDR2 YSLEER come from the germline V gene. CDR3 in DNA: TGCGCCAGCAGCCAAGTCCCCGGGATGAGATACACAGATACGCAGTATTTT. As protein: CASSQVPGMRYTDTQYF.

As regards this clonotype: Just one base apart from a much larger clone, this may be a read error. J is TRBJ1-3 and V is TRBV7-2; no definite D call. The germline CDR1 and CDR2 sequences are SGHTA and FQGNSA. The V and J ends lost 2 bases and 6 bases respectively, with 17 bases between them. The CDR3 contains 16 residues. CDR3 DNA sequence: TGTGCCAGCAGCTTATATGGCACGGCCTCCGCAAACACCATATATTTT. Its protein product is CASSLYGTASANTIYF.

The table lists this clonotype with many counts. V is TRBV7-8 and J is TRBJ2-5, with a tentative D call TRBD2 (5 bases). Germline V gene data show CDR1 as SGHVS and CDR2 as FQNEAQ. The CDR3 is made up of 13 amino acids. V dropped 2 bases and J dropped 5 bases, with 9 bases sitting between them. In DNA, the CDR3 is TGTGCCAGCAGCTTAATGGGGAGCGAGACCCAGTACTTC. As protein: CASSLMGSETQYF. The full variable domain, completed using reference TRBV7-8 and TRBJ2-5, is GAGVSQSPRYKVAKRGQDVALRCDPISGHVSLFWYQQALGQGPEFLTYFQNEAQLDKSGLPSDRFFAERPEGSVSTLKIQRTQQEDSAVYLCASSLMGSETQYFGPGTRLLVL.